This T cell receptor (beta chain) originates from a study of graft-versus-host responses after intestinal transplantation. About the study: Every recipient had anti-thymocyte globulin induction and roughly three years of tacrolimus plus steroids.

Germline CDR1 ENHRY, CDR2 SYGVKD. Trimming removed 4 bases from V and 11 bases from J; junction bases left unmatched: 14. The CDR3 has 15 residues. In the case of this clone: The target antigen is unknown.

TCRdb's copy holds only in-frame clones and misses some; the assay was immunoSEQ multiplex PCR. The sample records approximately 100,000 clones, roughly 90% being singletons. The sequence derives from a human donor who received an intestinal transplant. Sequenced here: unstimulated CD4+ T cells sorted from spleen or lymph node cells, sampled before intestinal transplant. The rearrangement uses TRBV10-3 and TRBJ2-5; 9 nucleotides line up with TRBD1. In nucleotides, the CDR3 is TGTGCCATCAGTGTGTCCGGGACAGGGCACGAGGAGCAGTACTTC. It yields the protein CAISVSGTGHEEQYF.